The 21 T cell receptor beta chains below come from one sample, sequenced in a study of metastatic and nonmetastatic thyroid tumors. TCRdb re-called the PCR reads via MiXCR. The sample lists about 20,000 clones, approximately 15% seen once, with under 20% in the top ten. There were no patients who had received any treatment before thyroid surgery. Sequencing was done on a sample of blood. The receptors stem from a female donor with papillary thyroid cancer or a benign thyroid nodule (not recorded which). Some clones in this sample may be carry-over from other donors' samples.

In this sample, this clone turned up many times. This chain uses TRBV7-2 with TRBJ1-6; D is unclear. V was cut by 1 base and J by 9 bases, with 4 bases left in between. The CDR3 length is 12 residues. Germline V gene sequence: CDR1 SGHTA, CDR2 FQGNSA. The CDR3 sequence: CASSLGVSPLHF. CDR3 coding DNA: TGTGCCAGCAGCTTAGGAGTTTCACCCCTCCACTTT.

By sample fraction, this clone is medium-sized. The chain is built from TRBV6-1 and TRBJ2-7, with 7 positions matching TRBD1. The junction had 1 base not matched to a gene; V was cut back by 1 base and J by 1 base. Germline V gene sequence: CDR1 MNHNS, CDR2 SASEGT. This CDR3 is built from 14 residues. The CDR3 nucleotides are TGTGCCAGCAGTGAAGGGACAGGATCCTACGAGCAGTACTTC. This encodes CASSEGTGSYEQYF.

Of note for this clone: One end of the junction is discordant with germline, which a read error may explain. CDR3 in DNA: TGTGCCGGCAGTTATGCGTTTACTATGAACACTGAAGCTTTCTTT. This encodes CAGSYAFTMNTEAFF. V gene TRBV6-1 combines with J gene TRBJ1-1, with D hard to call. This CDR3 region has 15 residues. CDR1 is MNHNS and CDR2 is SASEGT in the germline V gene.

The rearrangement joins TRBV19 to TRBJ1-1; D call uncertain. Germline V gene lookup returns CDR1 LNHDA and CDR2 SQIVND (reference sequence). Trimming took 7 bases from V and 0 from J, leaving 12 bases between them. This CDR3 has 14 residues. CDR3 nucleotide sequence: TGTGCCAGTAACACACTAGGGATGAACACTGAAGCTTTCTTT. It codes for CASNTLGMNTEAFF.

In its sample, this clone was seen a few times. The chain couples TRBV27 to TRBJ1-2; no clear D gene. The CDR3 totals 16 residues. V was shortened by 5 bases and J by 4 bases, with 20 bases between the two germline ends. Germline assignment: CDR1 MNHEY and CDR2 SMNVEV (reference sequence). The CDR3 spells CASSTGPGRSLYGYTF. Here the CDR3 DNA reads TGTGCCAGCAGTACCGGTCCAGGCCGGTCGCTCTATGGCTACACCTTC.

This clone came up many times. This CDR3 is CASSFGYVGQETQYF. The CDR3 DNA is TGTGCCAGCAGTTTCGGCTACGTGGGGCAAGAGACCCAGTACTTC. The chain has TRBV6-1 and TRBJ2-5; no clear D gene. The CDR3 is 15 residues long. Germline V gene data show CDR1 as MNHNS and CDR2 as SASEGT. V dropped 5 bases and J dropped 2 bases, with 15 bases sitting between them.

In this sample, this clone turned up many times. The rearrangement uses TRBV10-3 and TRBJ2-2, with D perhaps given as TRBD1 or TRBD2 (5 bases each). The CDR3 extends over 15 amino acids. With 10 bases removed from V and 0 bases from J, the gap between germline ends came to 15 bases. Germline V gene data show CDR1 as ENHRY and CDR2 as SYGVKD. The CDR3 DNA follows: TGTGCCACGGGCGTAGGGACGCCGAACACCGGGGAGCTGTTTTTT. Translation: CATGVGTPNTGELFF.

V and J are TRBV12-3 or TRBV12-4 and TRBJ2-7, with D tentatively TRBD1 (6 bases). Trimming shortened V by 7 bases and J by 6 bases, and 16 bases separated the two germline ends. The CDR3 loop spans 13 amino acids. The CDR3 loop reads CASNIQGRPEQYF. The CDR3 DNA reads TGTGCCAGCAATATACAGGGTCGTCCCGAGCAGTACTTC.

By share, this clone ranks as medium-sized. The CDR3 coding sequence is TGTGCCAGCCACAGGGGCGGCGGGAGGGTTGATAGCGAGCAGTACTTC. It is translated as CASHRGGGRVDSEQYF. This sequence joins TRBV28 and TRBJ2-7, with TRBD2 identical over 9 bases. The CDR3 has 16 residues. V shed 8 bases and J 6 bases; nucleotides not matched to a gene: 17. CDR1 is MDHEN and CDR2 is SYDVKM in the germline V gene. Supplemented by reference TRBV28 and TRBJ2-7, the full variable domain reads DVKVTQSSRYLVKRTGEKVFLECVQDMDHENMFWYRQDPGLGLRLIYFSYDVKMKEKGDIPEGYSVSREKKERFSLILESASTNQTSMYLCASHRGGGRVDSEQYFGPGTRLTVT.

In this sample, this clone turned up many times. The chain employs TRBV7-9 and TRBJ1-1; a possible D gene is TRBD1 (6 bases). This CDR3 contains 14 residues. Trimming took off 1 base at V and 7 bases at J, with 13 bases between the two ends. Germline CDR1 is SEHNR and CDR2 is FQNEAQ (reference sequence). CDR3 region: CASSLGGAQLEAFF. CDR3 DNA: TGTGCCAGCAGCTTAGGGGGGGCTCAACTTGAAGCTTTCTTT.

This clone was counted a few times. The J gene is TRBJ2-7, the V gene TRBV20-1; D gene ambiguous. CDR3 length: 17 residues. The V and J ends lost 0 bases and 7 bases respectively, with 25 bases between them. Germline CDR1 and CDR2: DFQATT and SNEGSKA (reference sequence). This CDR3 reads CSARDEIQAFGFPEQYF. In DNA, the CDR3 is TGCAGTGCTAGAGACGAGATTCAAGCTTTTGGTTTCCCAGAGCAGTACTTC.

Many counts were recorded for this clone. The chain has TRBV20-1 and TRBJ1-1; D might be TRBD1 (5 bases). This CDR3 has 12 residues. V was clipped by 3 bases and J by 1 base, with 6 bases between them. CDR1 is DFQATT, CDR2 SNEGSKA, per germline (reference sequence). The CDR3 spells CSARGPNTEAFF. CDR3 bases: TGCAGTGCTAGGGGGCCGAACACTGAAGCTTTCTTT.

This clone was observed a few times. This sequence joins TRBV19 and TRBJ2-1; TRBD1 agrees at 7 bases. The CDR3 contains 15 residues. Germline V gene data show CDR1 as LNHDA and CDR2 as SQIVND (reference sequence). The V and J ends lost 7 bases and 9 bases, in that order; junction bases with no gene match: 15. CDR3 region: CASKERGRIGGEQFF. CDR3 in DNA: TGTGCCAGTAAGGAGAGGGGGCGCATTGGGGGTGAGCAGTTCTTC.

This clone is medium-sized by share. This sequence joins TRBV6-1 and TRBJ1-1, with D perhaps TRBD1 (6 bases). The CDR3 has 14 residues. Between the trimmed V and J ends, which lost 6 bases and 2 bases, there was a span of 13 bases. CDR1 and CDR2 from the germline V gene are MNHNS and SASEGT. The DNA of the CDR3 is TGTGCCAGCAGACATAGACAGGCCAACACTGAAGCTTTCTTT. It encodes CASRHRQANTEAFF.

There are many counts of this clone. The gene calls are TRBV7-4 and TRBJ1-1, with 10 bases fitting TRBD1. There are 20 residues in the CDR3. Germline trimming cut 2 bases from V and 0 bases from J; bases unmatched to any gene: 15. Germline V gives CDR1 SGHVT, CDR2 SQSDAQ. The CDR3 DNA sequence: TGTGCCAGCAGCTTACTCCCGCCGGGACAGGGGATGGTAATGAACACTGAAGCTTTCTTT. Translated, it gives CASSLLPPGQGMVMNTEAFF.

This clone was seen many times. The rearrangement uses TRBV5-1 and TRBJ1-5; D gene unclear. Germline V gene data show CDR1 as SGHRS and CDR2 as YFSETQ. This CDR3 contains 14 residues. V shed 0 bases and J shed 8 bases, with 12 bases lying between them. The CDR3 here is CASSLDSLMEPQHF. Here the CDR3 DNA reads TGCGCCAGCAGCTTGGACAGCCTAATGGAGCCCCAGCATTTT.

There are many counts of this clone. J is TRBJ2-1 and V is TRBV6-1; 10 bases map to TRBD2. V dropped 6 bases and J dropped 4; count of bases not matched to a gene: 3. This CDR3 spans 14 amino acids. Germline V gives CDR1 MNHNS, CDR2 SASEGT. This CDR3 is CASRWTSGYNEQFF. CDR3 nucleotides: TGTGCCAGCAGGTGGACTAGCGGATACAATGAGCAGTTCTTC.

This clone has a count of ten or more. This chain connects TRBV24-1 to TRBJ1-1; tentative D call: TRBD1 (5 bases). Trimming pared 6 bases from V and 5 bases from J, leaving 9 bases between. The germline V gene has CDR1 KGHDR and CDR2 SFDVKD. The CDR3 runs to 12 residues. CDR3 bases: TGTGCCACCAGTACTCAGGGAACTGAAGCTTTCTTT. Amino acids: CATSTQGTEAFF.

The table lists this clone with many counts. The rearrangement links TRBV29-1 to TRBJ1-2; tentatively, D is TRBD1 (5 bases). Germline V lookup: CDR1 SQVTM, CDR2 ANQGSEA. V lost 7 bases to trimming and J lost 4 bases, with 16 bases between them. There are 13 residues in the CDR3. Here the CDR3 reads CSAGEGIGYGYTF. In DNA form, the CDR3 reads TGCAGCGCCGGAGAGGGGATTGGCTATGGCTACACCTTC.

The table lists this clone with many counts. The J gene is TRBJ2-7, the V gene TRBV7-2, with TRBD1 matching over 10 bases. V lost 5 bases and J lost 3; bases outside the gene matches: 4. There are 14 residues in the CDR3. Germline V gene lookup returns CDR1 SGHTA and CDR2 FQGNSA. The DNA for the CDR3 is TGTGCCAGCAGCCCATGGACAGGGGGCTACGAGCAGTACTTC. Protein sequence: CASSPWTGGYEQYF.

By sample share, this clone is medium-sized. The chain has TRBV6-5 and TRBJ1-3, with D possibly being TRBD1 (5 bases). Germline V CDR1 and CDR2: MNHEY, SVGAGI. The CDR3 is 15 amino acids. V lost 0 bases, J lost 8 bases, and 14 bases lay in between. As DNA, the CDR3 is TGTGCCAGCAGTTACTCGGGCCGGGGGGTAGACACCATATATTTT. Its translation is CASSYSGRGVDTIYF.